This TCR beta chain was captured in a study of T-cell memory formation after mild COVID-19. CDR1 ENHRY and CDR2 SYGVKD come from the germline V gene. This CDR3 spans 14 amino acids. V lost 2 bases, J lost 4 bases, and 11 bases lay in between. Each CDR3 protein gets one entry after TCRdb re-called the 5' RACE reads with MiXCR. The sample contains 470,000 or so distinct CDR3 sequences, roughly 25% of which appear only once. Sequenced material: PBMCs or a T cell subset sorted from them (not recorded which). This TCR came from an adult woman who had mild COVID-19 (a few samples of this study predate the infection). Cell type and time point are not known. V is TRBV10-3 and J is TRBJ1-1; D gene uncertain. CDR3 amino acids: CAISEGLSSTEAFF. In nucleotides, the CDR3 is TGTGCCATCAGTGAGGGCCTCTCCAGCACTGAAGCTTTCTTT.